A few counts support the clone carrying this TCR beta chain. Its antigen is not identified. The sample is drawn from a study of early T cells in non-severe SARS-CoV-2 infection. Across the whole study: Sequencing input comprised bulk RNA from unsorted whole blood; chain pairing was not available. Study outcomes and limitations: The VDJdb matching leaned toward anti-spike CD8 responses and overlooked private and CD4 specificities.

This CDR3 spans 17 amino acids. Germline lookup yields CDR1 LGHNA and CDR2 YSLEER. J was trimmed by 0 bases and V by 4 bases; bases with no gene match: 6. Individual cDNA molecules carried attached unique molecular identifiers. Each CDR3 protein is one row after TCRdb ran MiXCR on the 5' RACE reads. Among 25,000 to 30,000 distinct CDR3 sequences, less than 10% were seen once, and the ten largest hold roughly an eighth. The TCR originated in an adult who was a healthcare worker with PCR-confirmed SARS-CoV-2 infection or an uninfected control (not recorded which). The rearrangement uses TRBV4-3 and TRBJ2-4; TRBD2 matches 10 bases. Sample: whole blood. Here the CDR3 reads CASSLYLAGVAKNIQYF. The CDR3 DNA reads as TGCGCCAGCAGCCTTTACCTAGCGGGGGTAGCCAAAAACATTCAGTACTTC.